What follows describes a single T cell receptor (beta chain). In the authors' workflow: Amplification of reference gene primers was used by the study to estimate nucleated cell counts. The data were produced by immunoSEQ multiplex PCR, yet TCRdb's version contains in-frame clones alone and is incomplete. The DNA was the basis for D and trimming; V, J and clone size are from that table. Here the sample spans some 170,000 clones, approximately 81% being singletons. The sample belongs to a study of blood T cell repertoires in COVID-19. Study-wide context: The study drew acute and convalescent COVID-19 samples from the United States, Italy and Spain. From T cells, B-cell-depleted T cells, or PBMCs came the material, which was cDNA or gDNA.

This receptor was taken from a man aged 35 to 55 with acute or convalescent COVID-19. The sequenced sample was peripheral blood.

The CDR3 loop reads CASSLAGGRGQPQHF. As DNA, the CDR3 is TGTGCCAGCAGCTTGGCCGGGGGACGGGGACAGCCCCAGCATTTT. The chain employs TRBV5-6 and TRBJ1-5, with D perhaps TRBD1 (5 bases). Germline V gene sequence: CDR1 SGHDT, CDR2 YYEEEE. This CDR3 is built from 15 residues. The V end was cut by 0 bases, the J end by 7 bases, with 14 bases between.